The 28 T cell receptor beta chains below were found in one sample sequenced in a study of molecular identifiers for immune sequencing clone quantification. TCRdb re-analysed the PCR reads in MiXCR, keeping a single row per CDR3 protein. This table has around 460,000 distinct CDR3 sequences, about 26% appearing once. Input material: naive CD8+ T cells from blood, with Jurkat cell RNA spiked in. Subset defined: FACS-sorted CD8+CD4-CCR7+CD45RA+ naive T cells. The receptor source for this set is a human donor in good health. Some libraries in this study had Jurkat cell RNA spiked in.

This clonotype was observed at least ten times. DNA of the CDR3: TGTGCCAGCAGCTTGGATGGGACCGGGGAGCTGTTTTTT. This translates into CASSLDGTGELFF. The chain links TRBV5-6 to TRBJ2-2; no clear D gene. The length of the CDR3 is 13 residues. CDR1 is SGHDT, CDR2 YYEEEE, per germline. V lost 0 bases and J lost 5, with 5 bases in between.

The gene calls are TRBV7-9 and TRBJ2-1, with 14 bases that match TRBD2. CDR3 size: 15 residues. The junction had 3 bases not matched to a gene; V was cut back by 4 bases and J by 7 bases. Looked up from germline, CDR1 is SEHNR and CDR2 is FQNEAQ (reference sequence). The CDR3 protein is CASSSGTSGRNEQFF. The CDR3 DNA reads as TGTGCCAGCAGCTCCGGGACTAGCGGGAGAAATGAGCAGTTCTTC.

As for this clonotype: Just one base apart from a much larger clone, this may be a read error. Because it lacks the conserved phenylalanine or tryptophan at the end, this CDR3 is likely a read error. The chain recombines TRBV9 with TRBJ1-1, with TRBD1 as a possible D gene (5 bases). Germline V lookup: CDR1 SGDLS, CDR2 YYNGEE. The CDR3 length is 15 residues. The V end lost 0 bases, the J end lost 1 base, and 10 bases lay between the germline ends. The CDR3 bases are TGTGCCAGCAGCGTAGGTTCAGGGCAGAACACTGAAGCTTTCTCT. Translated, it gives CASSVGSGQNTEAFS.

This sequence joins TRBV14 and TRBJ2-1, with 7 bases aligning to TRBD2. The CDR3 is 15 residues long. Germline V gene lookup returns CDR1 SGHDN and CDR2 FVKESK. The junction had 8 bases not matched to a gene; V was cut back by 5 bases and J by 4 bases. CDR3 nucleotide sequence: TGTGCCAGCAGCACGCGCGGGGGTCCATACAATGAGCAGTTCTTC. Its translation: CASSTRGGPYNEQFF.

The CDR3 sequence: CASRGTGIYNEQFF. The DNA for the CDR3 is TGTGCCAGTAGGGGGACTGGGATCTACAATGAGCAGTTCTTC. V is TRBV19 and J is TRBJ2-1; the D gene is possibly TRBD2 (6 bases). V was clipped by 6 bases and J by 3 bases, with 12 bases between them. The length of the CDR3 is 14 residues. CDR1 is LNHDA, CDR2 SQIVND, per germline (reference sequence).

The rearrangement joins TRBV4-3 to TRBJ2-2; 9 bases align to TRBD2. This CDR3 has 17 residues. CDR1 is LGHNA and CDR2 is YSLEER in the germline V gene. The J segment lost 6 bases and the V segment lost 0 bases, leaving 8 bases of the junction unmatched. The CDR3 region has the DNA TGCGCCAGCAGCCAAGATTGGCGGGGGGGCTGGCCCGGGGAGCTGTTTTTT. Translation: CASSQDWRGGWPGELFF.

This clonotype has a handful of counts. This rearrangement joins TRBV13 to TRBJ2-1; possibly TRBD1 for D (6 bases). The V gene's germline CDR1 is PRHDT and CDR2 FYEKMQ (reference sequence). V was pared by 2 bases and J by 5 bases, with 13 bases between. The length of the CDR3 is 15 residues. The CDR3 DNA is TGTGCCAGCAGCTTACTGATGGGGGCTGACAATGAGCAGTTCTTC. This translates into CASSLLMGADNEQFF.

This clonotype showed up many times. V and J are TRBV19 and TRBJ2-2; D gene ambiguous. The germline V gene encodes CDR1 LNHDA and CDR2 SQIVND (reference sequence). The V end was cut by 5 bases, the J end by 1 base, with 5 bases between. The CDR3 has 13 amino acids. The CDR3 DNA sequence: TGTGCCAGTAGTTGGATGAACACCGGGGAGCTGTTTTTT. Its protein product is CASSWMNTGELFF.

The chain has TRBV4-3 and TRBJ2-7; the D gene is possibly TRBD2 (6 bases). This CDR3 spans 15 amino acids. Germline CDR1 and CDR2: LGHNA and YSLEER. Trimming cost V 0 bases and J 2 bases, with 11 bases left between them. The CDR3 here is CASSQDAGTPYEQYF. For the CDR3, the DNA is TGCGCCAGCAGCCAAGATGCGGGGACCCCCTACGAGCAGTACTTC.

About this clonotype itself: A much larger clone is a single base away; this may be a read error. The chain combines TRBV6-1 with TRBJ1-5; D gene uncertain. CDR1 and CDR2 (germline): MNHNS, SASEGT. Trimming left V 4 bases short and J 1 base short, with 11 bases between. This CDR3 contains 15 residues. CDR3 nucleotides: TGTGCCAGCAGTGGATCGACGGCAAGCAATCAGCCCCAGCATTTT. This encodes CASSGSTASNQPQHF.

At least ten counts were recorded for this clonotype. Here the CDR3 DNA reads TGTGCCAGCAGTCCAATAGCGGGAGTCGCGCCCTACGAGCAGTACTTC. Protein: CASSPIAGVAPYEQYF. This rearrangement joins TRBV27 to TRBJ2-7, with 9 bases identical to TRBD2. Germline CDR1 and CDR2: MNHEY and SMNVEV (reference sequence). CDR3 length: 16 residues. The junction had 10 bases not matched to a gene; V was cut back by 5 bases and J by 2 bases.

The chain joins TRBV28 to TRBJ2-5; D is unclear. Germline V gives CDR1 MDHEN, CDR2 SYDVKM. This CDR3 is built from 13 residues. The ends were cut back, 4 bases at V and 2 bases at J, with 8 bases in the middle. CDR3 loop: CASSSVGQETQYF. The CDR3 bases are TGTGCCAGCAGTTCGGTTGGACAAGAGACCCAGTACTTC.

This clonotype was seen ten or more times. The rearrangement joins TRBV20-1 to TRBJ2-7; no reliable D call. This CDR3 region has 12 residues. The germline CDR1 and CDR2 sequences are DFQATT and SNEGSKA (reference sequence). V gave up 3 bases and J gave up 2 bases, with 8 bases separating them. The CDR3 DNA reads as TGCAGTGCTAGCACTGGGACCTACGAGCAGTACTTC. This sequence encodes CSASTGTYEQYF.

This clonotype came up a few times. V usage is TRBV6-5 and J usage is TRBJ2-7; TRBD2 is a possible D gene (5 bases). With 4 bases removed from V and 6 bases from J, the gap between germline ends came to 13 bases. The V gene's germline CDR1 is MNHEY and CDR2 SVGAGI. The CDR3 is 13 residues long. The CDR3 loop reads CASSSLVGSEQYF. CDR3 nucleotides: TGTGCCAGCAGTTCCCTGGTGGGGAGCGAGCAGTACTTC.

In this sample, this clonotype turned up many times. The genes are TRBV5-6 and TRBJ1-1; TRBD1 matches at 7 bases. CDR1 SGHDT and CDR2 YYEEEE come from the germline V gene. The CDR3 loop spans 14 amino acids. J was trimmed by 5 bases and V by 4 bases; bases with no gene match: 8. CDR3 coding DNA: TGTGCCAGCAGCCTACAGGGGATGGTTACTGAAGCTTTCTTT. Its translation is CASSLQGMVTEAFF.

Turning to this clonotype: The conserved phenylalanine or tryptophan is not found at the CDR3 terminus, so this likely reflects a read error. This chain connects TRBV20-1 to TRBJ2-3, with 8 bases fitting TRBD2. V shed 0 bases, J shed 1 base, and the junction held 6 bases outside the gene matches. CDR3 length: 16 residues. CDR1 is DFQATT and CDR2 is SNEGSKA in the germline V gene (reference sequence). CDR3 nucleotides: TGCAGTGCTAGAGATGAGGCGGGACTAGGCACAGATACGCAGTATCTT. It encodes CSARDEAGLGTDTQYL.

The chain employs TRBV27 and TRBJ2-5; the D call may be TRBD1 or TRBD2 (5 bases each). Trimming took 5 bases from V and 5 from J, leaving 12 bases between them. CDR1 is MNHEY, CDR2 SMNVEV, per germline (reference sequence). The CDR3 is 13 amino acids. In DNA form, the CDR3 reads TGTGCCAGCAGTCCCATGAGGGGCGAGACCCAGTACTTC. Translated, it gives CASSPMRGETQYF.

Turning to this clonotype: A much larger clone sits a single nucleotide away, making a read error possible. Lacking the conserved final phenylalanine or tryptophan, this CDR3 likely reflects a read error. The V call is TRBV5-1, the J call TRBJ2-3, with 7 bases fitting TRBD2. Germline-derived CDR1 and CDR2 are SGHRS and YFSETQ. The junction had 4 bases not matched to a gene; V was cut back by 3 bases and J by 9 bases. The length of the CDR3 is 12 residues. CDR3 protein: CASSSERDTQYY. Here the CDR3 DNA reads TGCGCCAGCAGCTCCGAGCGGGACACGCAGTATTAT.

Regarding this clonotype: A read error is possible here, since a much larger clone lies one base away. CDR3 DNA: TGTGCCAGCAGTTCGGACGTAGGGAGGGAAAAACTGTTTTTT. It codes for CASSSDVGREKLFF. The chain links TRBV6-5 to TRBJ1-4; D is unresolved. This CDR3 region has 14 residues. From germline, CDR1 is MNHEY and CDR2 SVGAGI. V lost 4 bases and J 8 bases, leaving 14 bases between the germline ends.

This chain uses TRBV7-7 with TRBJ2-5, with a tentative D call TRBD2 (5 bases). Trimming shortened V by 5 bases and J by 7 bases, and 17 bases separated the two germline ends. Germline V gives CDR1 SSHAT, CDR2 FNYEAQ (reference sequence). The CDR3 sequence is 14 residues long. The CDR3 DNA follows: TGTGCCAGCAGCCCGAGGCTGGGGAGAGGGACCCAGTACTTC. It codes for CASSPRLGRGTQYF.

At least ten counts were recorded for this clonotype. V and J are TRBV7-9 and TRBJ2-4; no definite D call. The V end was cut by 2 bases, the J end by 5 bases, with 7 bases between. This CDR3 is 13 amino acids long. Germline V gives CDR1 SEHNR, CDR2 FQNEAQ (reference sequence). In DNA form, the CDR3 reads TGTGCCAGCAGCTTATTGGGCGAAAACATTCAGTACTTC. It yields the protein CASSLLGENIQYF.

The V gene is TRBV7-8, the J gene TRBJ1-1; no clear D gene. Germline CDR1 reads SGHVS; CDR2 reads FQNEAQ. The CDR3 covers 15 residues. The V end lost 3 bases, the J end lost 2 bases, and 13 bases lay between the germline ends. CDR3 in amino acids: CASSFEQRLNTEAFF. CDR3 bases: TGTGCCAGCAGCTTTGAACAGAGACTCAACACTGAAGCTTTCTTT.

The rearrangement uses TRBV28 and TRBJ1-4; the match to TRBD1 covers 10 bases. The V segment lost 8 bases and the J segment 8 bases; nucleotides outside the gene matches: 11. The CDR3 has 15 amino acids. Looked up from germline, CDR1 is MDHEN and CDR2 is SYDVKM. Here the CDR3 reads CASGPIGQGVEKLFF. The CDR3 DNA follows: TGTGCCAGCGGTCCGATCGGACAGGGGGTCGAAAAACTGTTTTTT.

This clonotype was detected a few times. The chain joins TRBV10-3 to TRBJ2-3; D unclear. Trimming left V 1 base short and J 0 bases short, with 11 bases between. The CDR3 totals 16 residues. CDR1 and CDR2 from the germline V gene are ENHRY and SYGVKD. CDR3 in amino acids: CAISEYAVSSTDTQYF. The CDR3 coding sequence is TGTGCCATCAGTGAGTATGCGGTGTCTAGCACAGATACGCAGTATTTT.

This clonotype was counted a single time. A read error may be the cause here, since a much bigger clone is one base away. The chain joins TRBV12-3 or TRBV12-4 to TRBJ1-1; perhaps TRBD1 as D (6 bases). The V and J ends lost 8 bases and 10 bases respectively, with 20 bases between them. This CDR3 has 13 residues. The CDR3: CASGLGQFDLAFF. The CDR3 DNA sequence: TGTGCCAGCGGGCTTGGACAGTTTGATTTAGCTTTCTTT.

On this clonotype: No conserved phenylalanine or tryptophan ends this CDR3, so it is likely a read error. This sequence joins TRBV19 and TRBJ2-1, with D perhaps matching TRBD2 (6 bases). The CDR3 extends over 13 amino acids. Trimming took off 5 bases at V and 7 bases at J, with 12 bases between the two ends. Germline lookup yields CDR1 LNHDA and CDR2 SQIVND (reference sequence). This CDR3 reads CASSSSAGNEQFL. The CDR3 region has the DNA TGTGCCAGTAGTTCGAGCGCGGGGAATGAGCAGTTCTTA.

This clonotype was detected ten times or more. The chain carries TRBV2 and TRBJ2-2; the match to TRBD2 covers 8 bases. The CDR3 is 16 residues long. Germline-derived CDR1 and CDR2 are SNHLY and FYNNEI. The V segment lost 7 bases and the J segment 3 bases; nucleotides outside the gene matches: 10. The CDR3 DNA follows: TGTGCCAGCATCCCGGAACCGGGACTAGACACCGGGGAGCTGTTTTTT. Protein sequence: CASIPEPGLDTGELFF.

The sample holds a few counts of this clonotype. V usage is TRBV5-1 and J usage is TRBJ2-7, with a possible D match to TRBD1 (5 bases). CDR3 length: 15 amino acids. Germline V gene lookup returns CDR1 SGHRS and CDR2 YFSETQ. Deletions cut 4 bases from V and 2 bases from J, with 16 bases between. This CDR3 is CASSLNRSPTYEQYF. The CDR3 DNA follows: TGCGCCAGCAGCCTTAACAGGTCCCCTACCTACGAGCAGTACTTC. The entire variable domain, with the rest obtained from reference TRBV5-1 and TRBJ2-7, is as follows: KAGVTQTPRYLIKTRGQQVTLSCSPISGHRSVSWYQQTPGQGLQFLFEYFSETQRNKGNFPGRFSGRQFSNSRSEMNVSTLELGDSALYLCASSLNRSPTYEQYFGPGTRLTVT.